One and the same sample provided the 8 T cell receptor beta chains below, sequenced in a study of blood T cell repertoires in COVID-19 (dated by TCRdb to about 2020). Library prep was done by the immunoSEQ multiplex PCR assay. TCRdb holds this immuneACCESS table with in-frame rearrangements only. Some clones are missing; in checked studies, unresolved V genes explain under half, and the rest has no known cause. Here the sample has 55,000 to 80,000 clones; roughly 80% occur a single time. The biggest ten clones account for 25% to 30% of the sample. The specimen sequenced was peripheral blood. The receptors originated from a man aged 70 or older with acute or convalescent COVID-19.

The rearrangement links TRBV5-1 to TRBJ1-5; D possibly corresponds to TRBD1 (5 bases). Germline CDR1 SGHRS, CDR2 YFSETQ. Trimming removed 3 bases from V and 6 bases from J, with 16 bases in between. CDR3 length: 15 amino acids. The chain's CDR3 is CASSYVDSRSQPQHF. The DNA of the CDR3 is TGCGCCAGCAGCTACGTAGACAGTCGCAGTCAGCCCCAGCATTTT.

V and J are TRBV5-4 and TRBJ2-2; 7 bases match TRBD2. With V trimmed by 6 bases and J by 4 bases, 9 bases remained unmatched. The CDR3 spans 15 residues. CDR1 and CDR2 from the germline V gene are SGHNT and YYREEE (reference sequence). The DNA of the CDR3 is TGTGCCAGCACCCTCGGGACTATTGGCACCGGGGAGCTGTTTTTT. Its translation: CASTLGTIGTGELFF.

The chain has TRBV28 and TRBJ2-7; 11 positions match TRBD2. Germline lookup yields CDR1 MDHEN and CDR2 SYDVKM. This CDR3 is 15 amino acids long. J gave up 1 base and V 4 bases, and 3 bases lay outside the gene matches. The CDR3 is CASSWGLADSYEQYF. The CDR3 DNA sequence: TGTGCCAGCAGTTGGGGACTAGCGGATTCCTACGAGCAGTACTTC.

The chain employs TRBV7-8 and TRBJ1-5, with 9 positions matching TRBD1. Per the germline V gene, CDR1 is SGHVS and CDR2 is FQNEAQ. The CDR3 runs to 15 residues. Trimming took 5 bases from V and 6 from J; bases not matched to a gene: 8. CDR3 nucleotide sequence: TGTGCCAGCAGCGCAGGACAGGGGTCGACTCAGCCCCAGCATTTT. Residues: CASSAGQGSTQPQHF. Variable domain in full (rest from reference TRBV7-8 and TRBJ1-5): GAGVSQSPRYKVAKRGQDVALRCDPISGHVSLFWYQQALGQGPEFLTYFQNEAQLDKSGLPSDRFFAERPEGSVSTLKIQRTQQEDSAVYLCASSAGQGSTQPQHFGDGTRLSIL.

Note on this clone: Possible read error: a much larger clone is one base away. The same CDR3 arises from other DNA sequences in this sample as well. The chain combines TRBV30 with TRBJ2-7, with TRBD2 matching 10 bases. The CDR3 consists of 14 residues. CDR1 GTSNPN and CDR2 SVGIG come from the germline V gene (reference sequence). CDR3 in DNA: TGTGCTTGGACTAGCGGTTATCCTTCCTACGAGCAGTACTTC. Its translation: CAWTSGYPSYEQYF.

The chain has TRBV6-4 and TRBJ1-6, with TRBD1 as a possible D gene (5 bases). Trimming left V 9 bases short and J 6 bases short, with 9 bases between. The CDR3 spans 12 residues. Germline V CDR1 and CDR2: MRHNA, SNTAGT. The CDR3 nucleotides read TGTGCCAGTCAGGGCAGTAATTCACCCCTCCACTTT. It codes for CASQGSNSPLHF.

CDR3 amino acids: CATSGLRTGNTGELFF. CDR3 DNA: TGTGCCACCAGTGGCCTCAGGACAGGGAACACCGGGGAGCTGTTTTTT. The gene calls are TRBV24-1 and TRBJ2-2, with 7 positions matching TRBD1. Germline CDR1 reads KGHDR; CDR2 reads SFDVKD. The CDR3 is made up of 16 amino acids. The V and J ends lost 5 bases and 1 base, in that order; junction bases with no gene match: 6.

This clone was detected only a few times. The chain employs TRBV4-2 and TRBJ2-1, with 9 bases lining up with TRBD2. The trim removed 0 bases at V and 8 bases at J, leaving 17 bases unmatched. CDR1 is LGHNA, CDR2 YNFKEQ, per germline. The CDR3 covers 19 residues. The CDR3 DNA is TGTGCCAGCAGCCAAGATCTGGGGGGCGGGAGGGCCGGTGGGGATGAGCAGTTCTTC. It specifies CASSQDLGGGRAGGDEQFF.